Listed here are 25 T cell receptor beta chains from one sample, sequenced in a study of blood T cell repertoires in COVID-19. This table comes from immunoSEQ multiplex PCR, and its TCRdb copy is limited to in-frame clones, with some not included. The data show approximately 74,000 clones, 91% seen once. Material: peripheral blood. The origin of the receptors is a woman in her sixties with active COVID-19.

The chain carries TRBV18 and TRBJ2-3; tentative D call: TRBD1 (6 bases). The CDR3 runs 16 residues. Per germline, CDR1 KGHSH and CDR2 LQKENI. V lost 3 bases, J lost 0 bases, and 13 bases lay in between. The CDR3 here is CASSPPRTVSTDTQYF. The CDR3 DNA sequence: TGTGCCAGCTCACCCCCTCGGACAGTAAGCACAGATACGCAGTATTTT.

The chain joins TRBV2 to TRBJ1-2, with TRBD1 matching over 8 bases. Per the germline V gene, CDR1 is SNHLY and CDR2 is FYNNEI. This CDR3 region has 13 residues. V lost 4 bases, J lost 8 bases, and 6 bases stayed unmatched. Here the CDR3 DNA reads TGTGCCAGCAGTGCGACAGGGGTTAGCGGCTACACCTTC. Translating gives CASSATGVSGYTF.

The V and J genes are TRBV28 and TRBJ2-1, with 7 nucleotides matching TRBD1. The CDR3 loop spans 15 amino acids. Germline values: CDR1 MDHEN, CDR2 SYDVKM. After removal of 3 bases from V and 0 bases from J, the junction contained 2 bases not matched to a gene. CDR3 coding DNA: TGTGCCAGCAGTTTTTGGGACAGCTCCTACAATGAGCAGTTCTTC. Translation gives CASSFWDSSYNEQFF. The full variable domain, completed using reference TRBV28 and TRBJ2-1, is DVKVTQSSRYLVKRTGEKVFLECVQDMDHENMFWYRQDPGLGLRLIYFSYDVKMKEKGDIPEGYSVSREKKERFSLILESASTNQTSMYLCASSFWDSSYNEQFFGPGTRLTVL.

This chain connects TRBV12-1 to TRBJ2-7; TRBD2 is taken as the D call from the table, unchecked against the DNA. TRBV12-1 is listed as a pseudogene. CDR3 size: 16 residues. CDR3 sequence reads: CASSFARTSGAYEQYF. The CDR3 DNA sequence: TGTGCCAGCAGCTTTGCTCGTACTAGCGGGGCTTACGAGCAGTACTTC.

The gene calls are TRBV6-5 and TRBJ2-5; TRBD1 matches 8 bases. From germline, CDR1 is MNHEY and CDR2 SVGAGI. With 4 bases clipped from V and 5 bases from J, the junction kept 9 bases outside the gene matches. This CDR3 contains 15 residues. CDR3 in amino acids: CASSSRQGPEETQYF. CDR3 sequence (DNA): TGTGCCAGCAGTTCTCGACAGGGGCCAGAGGAGACCCAGTACTTC.

This clone was seen once. V is TRBV30 and J is TRBJ2-6, with 9 nucleotides matching TRBD2. CDR3 length equals 16 residues. Looked up from germline, CDR1 is GTSNPN and CDR2 is SVGIG (reference sequence). V lost 4 bases and J lost 3; bases outside the gene matches: 7. CDR3 DNA: TGTGCCTGGACGCGTAGCGGGAGTCTTGGGGCCAACGTCCTGACTTTC. Translated, it gives CAWTRSGSLGANVLTF.

The chain has TRBV11-2 and TRBJ2-7; TRBD1 matches 7 bases. CDR3 size: 15 residues. V dropped 2 bases and J dropped 3; count of bases not matched to a gene: 7. Per germline, CDR1 SGHAT and CDR2 FQNNGV. The CDR3 DNA reads as TGTGCCAGCAGCTTAAATAGGGACAGCCTCTACGAGCAGTACTTC. The encoded protein is CASSLNRDSLYEQYF.

This rearrangement joins TRBV7-8 to TRBJ2-7; perhaps TRBD2 as D (5 bases). The CDR3 is 13 amino acids. Germline V gene lookup returns CDR1 SGHVS and CDR2 FQNEAQ. Trimming shortened V by 3 bases and J by 9 bases, and 15 bases separated the two germline ends. The CDR3 DNA reads as TGTGCCAGCAGCTTGACCCGGGGTTCTTGGCAGTACTTC. It specifies CASSLTRGSWQYF.

This sequence joins TRBV2 and TRBJ2-7; 7 bases agree with TRBD2. Trimming cost V 6 bases and J 7 bases; bases outside gene matches: 15. The CDR3 is 15 residues long. The germline V gene has CDR1 SNHLY and CDR2 FYNNEI. CDR3 nucleotides: TGTGCCAGCAGAGCTAGGACTAGTGCATATGGGGAGCAGTACTTC. Translating it yields CASRARTSAYGEQYF.

This clone showed up just once. CDR3 DNA sequence: TGTCAGGCGAGGGGGCTGTACACTGAAGCTTTCTTT. It codes for CQARGLYTEAFF. The V call is TRBV28, the J call TRBJ1-1, with 7 bases lining up with TRBD1. The germline V gene encodes CDR1 MDHEN and CDR2 SYDVKM. This CDR3 has 12 residues. Using reference TRBV28 and TRBJ1-1 for the parts outside the CDR3, the full variable domain is DVKVTQSSRYLVKRTGEKVFLECVQDMDHENMFWYRQDPGLGLRLIYFSYDVKMKEKGDIPEGYSVSREKKERFSLILESASTNQTSMYLCQARGLYTEAFFGQGTRLTVV.

The gene calls are TRBV11-3 and TRBJ2-1, with 11 bases fitting TRBD2. This CDR3 is 16 amino acids long. V was pared by 5 bases and J by 3 bases, with 6 bases of the junction left unmatched. Germline CDR1 reads SGHNT; CDR2 reads YENEEA. In nucleotides, the CDR3 is TGTGCCAGCAGCCCGCGGACTAGCGGGCACTACAATGAGCAGTTCTTC. As protein: CASSPRTSGHYNEQFF.

The J gene is TRBJ2-7, the V gene TRBV15; 14 bases map to TRBD2. The germline V gene encodes CDR1 LNHNV and CDR2 YYDKDF (reference sequence). The CDR3 has 17 residues. The V gene end was trimmed by 1 base and the J gene end by 4 bases; junction bases not matched to a gene: 6. The CDR3 spells CATSRGGTSGSIYEQYF. The CDR3 nucleotides are TGTGCCACCAGCAGAGGGGGGACTAGCGGGAGCATATACGAGCAGTACTTC.

This chain connects TRBV7-2 to TRBJ2-1; 10 bases match TRBD2. In germline, CDR1 is SGHTA, CDR2 FQGNSA. CDR3 size: 15 residues. The J segment lost 6 bases and the V segment lost 7 bases, leaving 9 bases of the junction unmatched. Here the CDR3 reads CASNPSGSVPNEQFF. The CDR3 region has the DNA TGTGCCAGCAACCCTAGCGGGAGCGTACCCAATGAGCAGTTCTTC.

CDR3 nucleotides: TGTGCCAGTAGTATTTGGGCAGGAACGAACACTGAAGCTTTCTTT. Amino acid sequence: CASSIWAGTNTEAFF. The J gene is TRBJ1-1, the V gene TRBV19; no firm D call. The CDR3 loop spans 15 amino acids. From germline, CDR1 is LNHDA and CDR2 SQIVND (reference sequence). With 3 bases removed from V and 1 base from J, the gap between germline ends came to 12 bases.

The chain is built from TRBV24-1 and TRBJ2-7; 8 bases agree with TRBD1. CDR1 and CDR2 (germline): KGHDR, SFDVKD. The CDR3 is made up of 15 amino acids. The V and J ends lost 3 bases and 8 bases, in that order; junction bases with no gene match: 11. The CDR3 reads CATSDPAGTGAKQYF. The CDR3 bases are TGTGCCACCAGTGATCCTGCCGGGACAGGAGCTAAGCAGTACTTC.

This clone was observed a handful of times. The V gene is TRBV28, the J gene TRBJ2-5; 8 nucleotides line up with TRBD1. Trimming took 0 bases from V and 2 from J; bases not matched to a gene: 5. Germline CDR1 reads MDHEN; CDR2 reads SYDVKM. CDR3 size: 16 residues. CDR3 sequence (DNA): TGTGCCAGCAGTTTATGGGGACAGGCAAAACAAGAGACCCAGTACTTC. Translation: CASSLWGQAKQETQYF.

The rearrangement joins TRBV7-9 to TRBJ1-6, with 8 bases aligning to TRBD1. There are 16 residues in the CDR3. Losses at the gene ends were 5 bases for V and 7 bases for J; bases not matched to a gene: 10. Germline CDR1 is SEHNR and CDR2 is FQNEAQ (reference sequence). Here the CDR3 reads CASSPWTGTGNSPLHF. As DNA, the CDR3 is TGTGCCAGCAGCCCCTGGACAGGGACGGGGAATTCACCCCTCCACTTT.

The chain carries TRBV5-4 and TRBJ2-7; 8 positions match TRBD2. The junction had 10 bases not matched to a gene; V was cut back by 4 bases and J by 7 bases. The CDR3 is 14 residues long. Per germline, CDR1 SGHNT and CDR2 YYREEE (reference sequence). As DNA, the CDR3 is TGTGCCAGCAGCCGCAGCGGGAGTACGTTAGAGCAGTACTTC. It translates to CASSRSGSTLEQYF.

Only one count was recorded for this clone. The chain recombines TRBV4-2 with TRBJ2-7; D remains ambiguous. In germline, CDR1 is LGHNA, CDR2 YNFKEQ. Trimming left V 1 base short and J 3 bases short, with 13 bases between. The CDR3 is made up of 15 amino acids. The CDR3 DNA is TGTGCCAGCAGCCAAGTTTTTGAGAGTTTCTACGAGCAGTACTTC. Amino acid sequence: CASSQVFESFYEQYF.

The chain joins TRBV6-6 to TRBJ2-7, with a possible D match to TRBD2 (5 bases). V was pared by 7 bases and J by 6 bases, with 19 bases between. The germline gives CDR1 MNHNY, CDR2 SVGAGI (reference sequence). The CDR3 totals 14 residues. The chain's CDR3 is CASTPFTTEGEQYF. The CDR3 DNA follows: TGTGCCAGCACTCCATTTACCACAGAGGGCGAGCAGTACTTC.

This chain connects TRBV3-1 (or the pseudogene TRBV3-2) to TRBJ2-5; a weak D match, TRBD1 (6 bases). This CDR3 comprises 16 residues. V shed 1 base and J shed 4 bases, with 16 bases lying between them. Germline CDR1 LGHDT, CDR2 YNNKEL (reference sequence). Here the CDR3 reads CASSQVGQGQGETQYF. The CDR3, as DNA: TGTGCCAGCAGCCAAGTGGGGCAGGGACAAGGAGAGACCCAGTACTTC.

The V and J genes are TRBV19 and TRBJ1-5, with unresolved D. The CDR3 runs to 13 residues. Germline loops: CDR1 LNHDA, CDR2 SQIVND (reference sequence). Trimming cost V 7 bases and J 0 bases, with 7 bases left between them. The CDR3 is CASNSHSNQPQHF. The CDR3 DNA is TGTGCCAGTAATTCCCATAGCAATCAGCCCCAGCATTTT.

The V call is TRBV5-1, the J call TRBJ2-5; 10 bases are a match to TRBD2. The CDR3 extends over 17 amino acids. After removal of 1 base from V and 6 bases from J, the junction contained 12 bases not matched to a gene. Germline V gene lookup returns CDR1 SGHRS and CDR2 YFSETQ. The chain's CDR3 is CASSLRTSGGSWKTQYF. CDR3 nucleotide sequence: TGCGCCAGCAGCTTGCGGACTAGCGGAGGCAGCTGGAAGACCCAGTACTTC.

The chain joins TRBV27 to TRBJ1-6; D is perhaps TRBD1 (6 bases). The CDR3 covers 15 residues. Germline V gives CDR1 MNHEY, CDR2 SMNVEV (reference sequence). V was trimmed by 4 bases and J by 9 bases, leaving 16 bases between them. In DNA form, the CDR3 reads TGTGCCAGCAGTTCAGCAGGGGCCAAGGGTTCACCCCTCCACTTT. It encodes CASSSAGAKGSPLHF.

The chain joins TRBV6-2 or TRBV6-3 to TRBJ1-5, with a tentative D call TRBD1 (5 bases). The CDR3 is 16 amino acids. Between the trimmed V and J ends, which lost 3 bases and 0 bases, there was a span of 12 bases. Germline values: CDR1 MNHEY, CDR2 SVGEGT. CDR3 in DNA: TGTGCCAGCAGTTATTGGAGACAGTATAGCAATCAGCCCCAGCATTTT. This sequence encodes CASSYWRQYSNQPQHF.